These T cell receptor beta chains were read from a single sample in a study of beta chain features in type 1 diabetes. Produced via immunoSEQ multiplex PCR; TCRdb's table is partial and in-frame only. The table records tens of thousands of clones, over 60% of them present only once. Specimen: Tregs from blood. The receptor set was obtained from a woman in her thirties or forties in good health. CDR3s include the opening cysteine and the closing phenylalanine or tryptophan. Fields, in order: clone size, J gene, D gene, V gene, CDR3 DNA, CDR3 protein. A D gene is named only where the DNA matches it firmly. Clone sizes are given selectively: once, few, many, or a class where the clone is expanded.

few	TRBJ2-1	TRBD2	TRBV7-2	TGTGCCAGCAGAATGCTAGCGGAGGAGCAGTTCTTC	CASRMLAEEQFF
NA	TRBJ1-1	TRBD1	TRBV7-6	TGTGCCAGCAGCTTAGCTGTCCCTCTACAGGGGGCATTTACTGAAGCTTTCTTT	CASSLAVPLQGAFTEAFF
once	TRBJ2-5	NA	TRBV29-1	TGCAGCGTTGCACGGGGTGAAGAGACCCAGTACTTC	CSVARGEETQYF
NA	TRBJ2-2	TRBD2	TRBV7-2	TGTGCCTCCCGGGGGGGCCGAGGAGGCGGGGAGCTGTTTTTT	CASRGGRGGGELFF
few	TRBJ2-5	NA	TRBV5-1	TGCGCCAGCCGGCGGAGTCTAAAAGAGACCCAGTACTTC	CASRRSLKETQYF
few	TRBJ1-4	NA	TRBV29-1	TGCAGCGTTTGCACAGCTGGTACTGAAAAACTGTTTTTT	CSVCTAGTEKLFF
once	TRBJ2-1	TRBD2	TRBV5-6	TGTGCCAGCAGGGCGGTAGCGGGTACCTACAATGAGCAGTTCTTC	CASRAVAGTYNEQFF
few	TRBJ1-4	NA	TRBV7-9	TGTGCCAGCAGCCCGAGAGCAACTAATGAAAAACTGTTTTTT	CASSPRATNEKLFF
few	TRBJ1-3	NA	TRBV25-1	TGTGCCAGCAGTGAACTGGGACTTAGGGGAAACACCATATATTTT	CASSELGLRGNTIYF
NA	TRBJ2-3	NA	TRBV19	TGTGCCACTAGGTGGGGAGTCAGCACAGATACGCAGTATTTT	CATRWGVSTDTQYF
NA	TRBJ2-7	TRBD2	TRBV27	TGTGCCAGCAGTACGGGGATGAACCTAAGGCGGGGGGTAACCTACGAGCAGTACTTC	CASSTGMNLRRGVTYEQYF
NA	TRBJ2-3	TRBD2	TRBV19	TGTGCCAGTAGTAGGGCGGGGGGGAGCACAGATACGCAGTATTTT	CASSRAGGSTDTQYF
NA	TRBJ1-5	NA	TRBV10-3	TGTGCCATCAGTAAAGACAGGAGAAATCAGCCCCAGCATTTT	CAISKDRRNQPQHF
few	TRBJ2-5	TRBD2	TRBV7-9	TGTGCCAGCAGCTATACTAGCGGGGAGACCCAGTACTTC	CASSYTSGETQYF
NA	TRBJ2-7	NA	TRBV5-1	TGCGCCAGCAGCTTCGACAGAACCTACGAGCAGTACTTC	CASSFDRTYEQYF
NA	TRBJ2-5	TRBD1	TRBV5-1	TGTGCCAGCAGCTTAGGGGGCTCGGAGACCCAGTACTTC	CASSLGGSETQYF
NA	TRBJ2-1	NA	TRBV29-1	TGCAGCGTTGAAGAAGTCGGAGGCGGGGTCCGCTTGAATGAGCAGTTCTTC	CSVEEVGGGVRLNEQFF